Each of the 16 T cell receptor beta chains below was sequenced from the same sample in a study of cytomegalovirus exposure and HLA in healthy donors. The study ran its PCR with 60 Vbeta and 13 Jbeta primers. Some clones are missing from TCRdb's copy, which holds only in-frame ones; the method was immunoSEQ multiplex PCR. Of tens of thousands of clones listed, around 78% are singletons. Sequenced: PBMCs. These receptors all stem from a male donor in good health and CMV-seropositive.

The gene calls are TRBV10-3 and TRBJ1-1, with D possibly TRBD1 on 6 matching bases. This CDR3 spans 15 amino acids. Per germline, CDR1 ENHRY and CDR2 SYGVKD. The V and J ends lost 3 bases and 0 bases respectively, with 11 bases between them. DNA for the CDR3: TGTGCCATCAGTGACTCCTACAGGGTGAACACTGAAGCTTTCTTT. This codes for CAISDSYRVNTEAFF.

The chain is built from TRBV2 and TRBJ1-2; 7 nucleotides line up with TRBD1. Trimming at V came to 5 bases and at J to 7 bases, leaving 7 bases not matched to a gene. This CDR3 has 13 residues. Germline V lookup: CDR1 SNHLY, CDR2 FYNNEI. CDR3 bases: TGTGCCAGCAGTCCTACAGGGGCGGGTGGCTACACCTTC. Protein product: CASSPTGAGGYTF.

The rearrangement joins TRBV5-1 to TRBJ2-5, with 9 nucleotides matching TRBD1. This CDR3 is 15 amino acids long. J was trimmed by 4 bases and V by 0 bases; bases with no gene match: 4. The V gene's germline CDR1 is SGHRS and CDR2 YFSETQ. The CDR3 loop is CASSLGDRERETQYF. The CDR3 coding sequence is TGCGCCAGCAGCTTGGGGGACAGGGAGAGAGAGACCCAGTACTTC.

This rearrangement joins TRBV19 to TRBJ1-1; TRBD1 agrees at 8 bases. Per the germline V gene, CDR1 is LNHDA and CDR2 is SQIVND (reference sequence). J was trimmed by 4 bases and V by 4 bases; bases with no gene match: 2. The CDR3 spans 13 residues. The CDR3 reads CASSTGQGTEAFF. The CDR3 DNA reads as TGTGCCAGTAGTACCGGACAGGGCACTGAAGCTTTCTTT.

In its sample, this clone was seen once. This chain uses TRBV28 with TRBJ2-3; D is unresolved. V lost 8 bases and J lost 8, with 11 bases in between. The CDR3 length is 11 residues. Per the germline V gene, CDR1 is MDHEN and CDR2 is SYDVKM. The CDR3 reads CASRSVSTQYF. CDR3 in DNA: TGTGCCAGCCGGTCCGTGAGTACGCAGTATTTT.

This chain joins TRBV23-1 and TRBJ1-1; D remains ambiguous. TRBV23-1 is identified as an open reading frame with a role that is uncertain. V lost 5 bases and J 8 bases, leaving 15 bases between the germline ends. This CDR3 contains 13 residues. CDR3: CASSKIALREAFF. The DNA of the CDR3 is TGCGCCAGCAGTAAAATCGCCCTTCGGGAAGCTTTCTTT.

The chain couples TRBV9 to TRBJ2-1; D may be TRBD2 (5 bases). The CDR3 is 12 residues long. V lost 3 bases, J lost 4 bases, and 5 bases lay in between. Germline loops: CDR1 SGDLS, CDR2 YYNGEE. The CDR3 reads CASSGGYNEQFF. DNA for the CDR3: TGTGCCAGCAGCGGCGGGTACAATGAGCAGTTCTTC.

This clone was observed a single time. The rearrangement uses TRBV18 and TRBJ2-7; tentatively, D is TRBD2 (5 bases). This CDR3 is built from 14 residues. Germline V gene lookup returns CDR1 KGHSH and CDR2 LQKENI. V was shortened by 6 bases and J by 4 bases, with 16 bases between the two germline ends. CDR3 nucleotides: TGTGCCAGCTCCCCGAGTGCGGGCCAGTACGAGCAGTACTTC. Translating gives CASSPSAGQYEQYF.

The V call is TRBV5-4, the J call TRBJ2-7; D not resolved. CDR1 SGHNT and CDR2 YYREEE come from the germline V gene (reference sequence). This CDR3 contains 14 residues. V lost 0 bases, J lost 6 bases, and 13 bases lay in between. DNA for the CDR3: TGTGCCAGCAGCTTGGGACAAGCCTCCCGCGAGCAGTACTTC. Translating it yields CASSLGQASREQYF.

V gene TRBV7-2 combines with J gene TRBJ1-3; no definite D call. Deletions cut 3 bases from V and 3 bases from J, with 9 bases between. Per the germline V gene, CDR1 is SGHTA and CDR2 is FQGNSA. CDR3 length equals 14 residues. The CDR3 DNA reads as TGTGCCAGCAGCTTTACGGCAGGTGGAAACACCATATATTTT. Its translation: CASSFTAGGNTIYF.

This rearrangement joins TRBV7-9 to TRBJ1-1; a weak D match, TRBD1 (6 bases). V gave up 5 bases and J gave up 1 base, with 14 bases separating them. CDR1 SEHNR and CDR2 FQNEAQ come from the germline V gene (reference sequence). The CDR3 has 15 residues. CDR3 amino acids: CASSPGGQSNTEAFF. The CDR3 region has the DNA TGTGCCAGCAGCCCCGGGGGGCAGTCGAACACTGAAGCTTTCTTT. Drawing the rest from reference TRBV7-9 and TRBJ1-1, the complete variable domain is DTGVSQNPRHKITKRGQNVTFRCDPISEHNRLYWYRQTLGQGPEFLTYFQNEAQLEKSRLLSDRFSAERPKGSFSTLEIQRTEQGDSAMYLCASSPGGQSNTEAFFGQGTRLTVV.

This chain links TRBV4-2 with TRBJ2-2; TRBD1 agrees at 8 bases. In germline, CDR1 is LGHNA, CDR2 YNFKEQ. The CDR3 sequence is 17 residues long. V lost 2 bases, J lost 1 base, and 6 bases stayed unmatched. The CDR3 sequence is CASSQKTGTGNTGELFF. The CDR3 DNA reads TGTGCCAGCAGCCAAAAGACCGGGACAGGGAACACCGGGGAGCTGTTTTTT.

The chain has TRBV28 and TRBJ2-7; 7 bases are a match to TRBD2. The CDR3 consists of 14 residues. Germline-derived CDR1 and CDR2 are MDHEN and SYDVKM. The J segment lost 2 bases and the V segment lost 5 bases, leaving 6 bases of the junction unmatched. CDR3 residues: CASSGASGAYEQYF. For the CDR3, the DNA is TGTGCCAGCAGTGGGGCTAGCGGCGCCTACGAGCAGTACTTC.

V usage is TRBV7-7 and J usage is TRBJ2-5, with TRBD2 identical over 7 bases. Germline trimming cut 1 base from V and 5 bases from J; bases unmatched to any gene: 10. CDR1 is SSHAT and CDR2 is FNYEAQ in the germline V gene (reference sequence). The CDR3 is made up of 16 amino acids. DNA for the CDR3: TGTGCCAGCAGCTTAGATCTGGCGGGGGTCGGGGAGACCCAGTACTTC. Its translation: CASSLDLAGVGETQYF.

This chain links TRBV5-4 with TRBJ1-6; maybe TRBD1 (5 bases). V lost 1 base to trimming and J lost 9 bases, with 23 bases between them. The CDR3 contains 18 residues. Germline CDR1 and CDR2: SGHNT and YYREEE (reference sequence). The chain's CDR3 is CASSLLATIGGGVSPLHF. The CDR3 region has the DNA TGTGCCAGCAGCTTGTTGGCTACGATTGGAGGAGGGGTTTCACCCCTCCACTTT.

This clone has a handful of counts. The chain recombines TRBV10-3 with TRBJ1-1; D possibly corresponds to TRBD1 (5 bases). V lost 5 bases and J lost 5, with 12 bases in between. Germline CDR1 ENHRY, CDR2 SYGVKD. CDR3 length: 13 amino acids. The CDR3 protein is CAISTGRWTEAFF. In DNA, the CDR3 is TGTGCCATCAGTACAGGTAGATGGACTGAAGCTTTCTTT.